This entry features one TCR beta chain sequence. Its cognate antigen is unknown. An end of the junction differs from the germline gene, which may be a read error. Primers used in a second PCR of roughly 6 to 11 cycles were a sample-barcoded 5' primer and a J-beta primer mix. Each sample yielded at least 3 million CDR3-containing paired-end reads. TCRdb fed the 5' RACE reads into MiXCR, producing one record per CDR3 protein. The sample yields around 1.5 million distinct CDR3 sequences, approximately 32% seen once. This record comes from a study of blood T cells in healthy people across ages. The V gene's germline CDR1 is DFQATT and CDR2 SNEGSKA (reference sequence). This CDR3 is 16 amino acids long. Study conclusions and caveats: Older age coincided with a roughly linear decline in TCR beta diversity per million T cells.

Per sample, a minimum of 6.5 million PBMCs were isolated. Each sample provided at least 6 micrograms of extracted total RNA. Input material: blood. The chain couples TRBV20-1 to TRBJ2-1; 9 positions agree with TRBD2. This TCR was sampled from a woman aged 25 to 39 in good health. In DNA, the CDR3 is TGCAGTGCTAGAACTAGCGGGCGGAGCTCCTGCAATGAGCAGTTCTTC. Its translation is CSARTSGRSSCNEQFF.